These 17 T cell receptor beta chains were all obtained from the same sample, sequenced in a study of T cell clonality in common variable immunodeficiency (dated by TCRdb to the mid-2010s). The method behind the library was the immunoSEQ multiplex PCR assay. The table comes from immuneACCESS by way of TCRdb, which keeps in-frame sequences with V and J called. Part of the clones is missing from these tables; in studies checked, under half for an unresolved V gene and the rest for unknown reasons. This sample includes 30,000 to 35,000 clones, and none of them was observed just once. The ten most abundant clones make up 4.5% of the sample. What was sequenced was peripheral blood mononuclear cells. All receptors derive from a person aged 18 to 69 in good health.

This clone occurred many times. The CDR3 end lies 3 residues beyond the end of the read and is filled in from the germline J gene. The genes are TRBV30 and TRBJ2-2; D gene uncertain. Germline CDR1 is GTSNPN and CDR2 is SVGIG (reference sequence). V was shortened by 1 base and J by 0 bases, with 9 bases between the two germline ends. The CDR3 covers 15 residues. The CDR3 reads CAWSEIGSNTGELFF. The sequenced part of the CDR3 DNA is TGTGCCTGGAGTGAAATAGGGTCGAACACCGGGGAG.

With regard to this clone: The read comes to an end 3 residues before the CDR3 does, leaving the germline J gene to fill in the end. The chain employs TRBV6-1 and TRBJ2-2; tentatively, D is TRBD1 (5 bases). The CDR3 covers 14 residues. The V gene's germline CDR1 is MNHNS and CDR2 SASEGT. The DNA read from the CDR3 is TGTGCCAGCAGTGAAGGGTCTGGGGCCAACGTG. This translates into CASSEGSGANV. The entire CDR3 protein is CASSEGSGANVLFF.

For this clone: Read data end 3 residues before the CDR3 end; the end is taken from the germline J gene. The chain links TRBV5-5 to TRBJ1-2; perhaps TRBD1 as D (5 bases). The germline V gene has CDR1 SGHKS and CDR2 YYEKEE (reference sequence). The CDR3 extends over 13 amino acids. Trimming took 0 bases from V and 3 from J, leaving 6 bases between them. The covered CDR3 bases are TGTGCCAGCAGCTTGGGAGGGGACTATGGC. This gives the protein CASSLGGDYG. In full, the CDR3 is CASSLGGDYGYTF.

This clone appeared many times. The sequence runs out 3 residues before the end of the CDR3; the remainder is reconstructed from the germline J gene. The gene calls are TRBV7-9 and TRBJ1-2; a possible D gene is TRBD1 (5 bases). This CDR3 contains 15 residues. Germline V gene lookup returns CDR1 SEHNR and CDR2 FQNEAQ (reference sequence). V lost 3 bases to trimming and J lost 4 bases, with 15 bases between them. The CDR3 bases that were read are TGTGCCAGCAGCTTTCAAGGGGCCCCCCCCTATGGC. Residues: CASSFQGAPPYG. The full CDR3 protein is CASSFQGAPPYGYTF.

At least ten counts were recorded for this clone. The DNA ends 3 residues before the CDR3 does, and the rest of the CDR3 is filled in from the germline J gene. The rearrangement links TRBV5-1 to TRBJ1-1, with 7 bases lining up with TRBD1. The length of the CDR3 is 14 residues. From germline, CDR1 is SGHRS and CDR2 YFSETQ. The V and J ends lost 4 bases and 1 base, in that order; junction bases with no gene match: 4. The CDR3 reads CASSQGGQNTEAFF. The covered CDR3 bases are TGCGCCAGCAGCCAAGGGGGCCAGAACACTGAA.

This clone was seen ten or more times. The CDR3 is cut off 3 residues early in the read; its end comes from the germline J gene. The chain is built from TRBV4-1 and TRBJ2-7, with unresolved D. This CDR3 spans 13 amino acids. Germline V gives CDR1 MGHRA, CDR2 YSYEKL. Trimming left V 3 bases short and J 5 bases short, with 11 bases between. Here the CDR3 reads CASSHPLFHEQYF. The sequenced CDR3 bases are TGCGCCAGCAGCCACCCCCTCTTCCACGAG.

This clone was seen repeatedly, ten times or more. The read ends 3 residues shy of where the CDR3 ends; the end is completed using the germline J gene. The chain has TRBV30 and TRBJ2-5, with D maybe TRBD1 (6 bases). V lost 3 bases to trimming and J lost 7 bases, with 12 bases between them. Germline-derived CDR1 and CDR2 are GTSNPN and SVGIG (reference sequence). The CDR3 sequence is 12 residues long. This CDR3 reads CAWRGAFGTQYF. The covered CDR3 bases are TGTGCCTGGAGGGGGGCATTTGGGACC.

In this sample, this clone turned up many times. With the read ending 3 residues before the CDR3 end, the germline J gene is used to fill in that end. V usage is TRBV6-1 and J usage is TRBJ2-7; TRBD1 is a possible D gene (5 bases). Germline V gives CDR1 MNHNS, CDR2 SASEGT. V shed 2 bases and J shed 6 bases, with 11 bases lying between them. This CDR3 region has 13 residues. CDR3 amino acids: CASSESDIREQYF. The CDR3 DNA, read in part, is TGTGCCAGCAGTGAATCGGACATCCGCGAG.

This clone has a handful of counts. The read halts 3 residues ahead of the CDR3 end, with the missing end drawn from the germline J gene. The rearrangement joins TRBV5-1 to TRBJ2-7; 13 bases map to TRBD2. Germline V lookup: CDR1 SGHRS, CDR2 YFSETQ. Trimming removed 5 bases from V and 4 bases from J; junction bases left unmatched: 12. This CDR3 comprises 17 residues. CDR3: CASSPGLAGFGSYEQYF. The sequenced part of the CDR3 DNA is TGCGCCAGCAGTCCGGGACTAGCGGGGTTCGGGAGTTACGAG.

In its sample, this clone was seen many times. The read ends 3 residues before the CDR3 terminus; that terminus is restored from the germline J gene. The chain employs TRBV19 and TRBJ2-1; the D gene is possibly TRBD2 (7 bases). This CDR3 comprises 16 residues. Trimming removed 9 bases from V and 3 bases from J, with 21 bases in between. From germline, CDR1 is LNHDA and CDR2 SQIVND (reference sequence). The sequenced CDR3 bases are TGTGCCAGCACAAAAGGGGGGGCGATATACTACAATGAG. Protein: CASTKGGAIYYNE. The whole CDR3 sequence is CASTKGGAIYYNEQFF.

In its sample, this clone was seen a few times. Sequencing ends 3 residues short of the CDR3 end; the germline J gene provides the rest. V gene TRBV7-9 combines with J gene TRBJ2-2; D might be TRBD1 (5 bases). The germline gives CDR1 SEHNR, CDR2 FQNEAQ (reference sequence). The CDR3 runs to 14 residues. CDR3 amino acids: CASSSYSGANVLFF. CDR3 bases read: TGTGCCAGCAGCTCCTACTCTGGGGCCAACGTG. Based on the CDR3 plus reference TRBV7-9 and TRBJ2-2, the full variable domain is DTGVSQNPRHKITKRGQNVTFRCDPISEHNRLYWYRQTLGQGPEFLTYFQNEAQLEKSRLLSDRFSAERPKGSFSTLEIQRTEQGDSAMYLCASSSYSGANVLFFGEGSRLTVL.

With regard to this clone: The CDR3 end lies 3 residues beyond the end of the read and is filled in from the germline J gene. The genes are TRBV2 and TRBJ2-2; either TRBD1 or TRBD2 may fit D (5 bases each). Germline V gene data show CDR1 as SNHLY and CDR2 as FYNNEI. The CDR3 has 15 residues. The covered CDR3 bases are TGTGCCAGCAGGGAGGCAGGGAGTGGTAATTCACCG. Translated, it gives CASREAGSGNSP. The CDR3, in full, reads CASREAGSGNSPLFF.

Many counts were recorded for this clone. The read falls 3 residues short of the CDR3 end, and the missing part is taken from the germline J gene. The chain couples TRBV29-1 to TRBJ2-1; 8 bases are a match to TRBD2. V trimming: 4 bases; J trimming: 0 bases; junction bases outside the gene matches: 5. From germline, CDR1 is SQVTM and CDR2 ANQGSEA. There are 15 residues in the CDR3. CDR3 loop: CSVVLAGYSYNEQFF. The CDR3 DNA, read in part, is TGCAGCGTTGTGTTAGCGGGGTACTCCTACAATGAG.

As for this clone: The read gets to within 3 residues of the CDR3 end, and the germline J gene fills in the rest. The chain joins TRBV7-2 to TRBJ1-2; 7 bases are a match to TRBD1. Germline values: CDR1 SGHTA, CDR2 FQGNSA. The CDR3 is made up of 13 amino acids. Partial CDR3 DNA: TGTGCCAGCAGCTTCGACAGGGCGGGAGTG. This gives the protein CASSFDRAGV. The full CDR3 protein is CASSFDRAGVYTF.

This clone appeared many times. Partial CDR3 DNA: TGCAGTGCTAGTTCTGGGGGGATGAACACTGAA. Translated: CSASSGGMNTE. The full CDR3 sequence reads CSASSGGMNTEAFF. The chain links TRBV20-1 to TRBJ1-1; D is possibly TRBD1 (5 bases). The read halts 3 residues ahead of the CDR3 end, with the missing end drawn from the germline J gene. Germline V gives CDR1 DFQATT, CDR2 SNEGSKA (reference sequence). This CDR3 region has 14 residues. Trimming cost V 3 bases and J 0 bases, with 11 bases left between them.

This clone showed up many times. The read halts 3 residues ahead of the CDR3 end, with the missing end drawn from the germline J gene. The chain has TRBV30 and TRBJ1-1, with D uncertain. The CDR3 runs to 11 residues. Germline V gene data show CDR1 as GTSNPN and CDR2 as SVGIG (reference sequence). CDR3 sequence: CAWSSDYQAFF. The sequenced part of the CDR3 DNA is TGTGCCTGGAGTAGTGACTATCAA.

At least ten counts were recorded for this clone. The read terminates 3 residues ahead of where the CDR3 ends, so the germline J gene completes it. The V and J genes are TRBV29-1 and TRBJ2-7, with D maybe TRBD1 (6 bases). Germline assignment: CDR1 SQVTM and CDR2 ANQGSEA. This CDR3 region has 12 residues. V was shortened by 7 bases and J by 3 bases, with 13 bases between the two germline ends. The covered CDR3 bases are TGCAGCGCCGCGGAACAGGGCTACGAG. Residues: CSAAEQGYE. The full CDR3 is CSAAEQGYEQYF.